One and the same sample provided the 21 T cell receptor beta chains below, sequenced in a study of blood T cell repertoires in COVID-19 (dated by TCRdb to between 2020 and 2021). Library preparation was by the immunoSEQ multiplex PCR assay. The source is immuneACCESS, and TCRdb retained only in-frame sequences with V and J called. Part of the clones is not carried over; for the studies checked, unresolved V genes explain less than half of this, and the remainder is unexplained. A total of 150,000 to 200,000 clones appear in this sample, around 84% of them only once. The ten largest clones add up to 3.3% of the sample. Sequencing was carried out using peripheral blood. These receptors were obtained from a human donor with acute or convalescent COVID-19. The donor label of this sample is uncertain.

The chain joins TRBV5-1 to TRBJ2-3; 7 nucleotides agree with TRBD2. CDR1 is SGHRS, CDR2 YFSETQ, per germline. With V trimmed by 5 bases and J by 2 bases, 20 bases remained unmatched. The CDR3 runs 19 residues. CDR3 coding DNA: TGCGCCAGCAGATTGTCCCTCCTTTCCGGGACTACCTTCACAGATACGCAGTATTTT. It yields the protein CASRLSLLSGTTFTDTQYF. The complete variable domain, with remaining parts taken from reference TRBV5-1 and TRBJ2-3, reads KAGVTQTPRYLIKTRGQQVTLSCSPISGHRSVSWYQQTPGQGLQFLFEYFSETQRNKGNFPGRFSGRQFSNSRSEMNVSTLELGDSALYLCASRLSLLSGTTFTDTQYFGPGTRLTVL.

The rearrangement uses TRBV12-3 or TRBV12-4 and TRBJ2-2, with a possible D match to TRBD1 (6 bases). V lost 10 bases and J lost 7, with 16 bases in between. This CDR3 is built from 13 residues. The CDR3 is CATTDRFNGELFF. For the CDR3, the DNA is TGTGCCACCACTGACAGGTTCAACGGGGAGCTGTTTTTT.

The chain combines TRBV18 with TRBJ2-7, with 9 bases identical to TRBD1. The germline V gene encodes CDR1 KGHSH and CDR2 LQKENI. The J segment lost 2 bases and the V segment lost 0 bases, leaving 5 bases of the junction unmatched. CDR3 length: 16 residues. The DNA of the CDR3 is TGTGCCAGCTCACCACCGGGACAGGGTGTTACCTACGAGCAGTACTTC. Encoded protein: CASSPPGQGVTYEQYF.

The V gene is TRBV5-5, the J gene TRBJ1-2; the D is unclear. The CDR3 loop spans 13 amino acids. V shed 0 bases and J shed 8 bases, with 11 bases lying between them. Germline V gene sequence: CDR1 SGHKS, CDR2 YYEKEE (reference sequence). DNA of the CDR3: TGTGCCAGCAGCTTGGCCTGGGGAGCCGGCTACACCTTC. Translated, it gives CASSLAWGAGYTF.

The count of this clone is one. This chain uses TRBV7-9 with TRBJ1-2; D remains ambiguous. There are 13 residues in the CDR3. Trimming removed 4 bases from V and 2 bases from J, with 8 bases in between. The V gene's germline CDR1 is SEHNR and CDR2 FQNEAQ (reference sequence). The CDR3 DNA reads as TGTGCCAGCAGCTGGGCAGACAACTATGGCTACACCTTC. This sequence encodes CASSWADNYGYTF.

The chain uses TRBV4-1 and TRBJ1-5; 7 bases line up with TRBD1. V shed 0 bases and J 9 bases; nucleotides not matched to a gene: 14. Looked up from germline, CDR1 is MGHRA and CDR2 is YSYEKL. The CDR3 spans 17 residues. The CDR3 region has the DNA TGCGCCAGCAGCCAAGAATGGGGGTGGACAGGACGTCCGCCCCAGCATTTT. Its translation is CASSQEWGWTGRPPQHF.

Turning to this clone: This could be a read error, since a much larger clone is one nucleotide away. Other DNA variants within this sample encode the same CDR3. The CDR3 DNA follows: TGCGCCAGCAGCTTGACAGGGGGCAATCAGCCCCAGCATTTT. It yields the protein CASSLTGGNQPQHF. The rearrangement uses TRBV5-1 and TRBJ1-5, with 7 bases aligning to TRBD1. Unmatched junction bases numbered 0, after V lost 1 base and J lost 2 bases. The CDR3 runs to 14 residues. In germline, CDR1 is SGHRS, CDR2 YFSETQ.

CDR3 amino acids: CASSQDGTLNSNQPQHF. CDR3 DNA sequence: TGTGCCAGCAGCCAGGACGGGACACTCAATAGCAATCAGCCCCAGCATTTT. V gene TRBV4-2 combines with J gene TRBJ1-5; tentatively, D is TRBD1 (6 bases). V shed 3 bases and J shed 0 bases, with 15 bases lying between them. This CDR3 has 17 amino acids. CDR1 is LGHNA, CDR2 YNFKEQ, per germline.

The gene calls are TRBV19 and TRBJ2-1; 8 positions agree with TRBD1. CDR3 size: 15 residues. Germline CDR1 LNHDA, CDR2 SQIVND (reference sequence). After removal of 3 bases from V and 6 bases from J, the junction contained 7 bases not matched to a gene. The CDR3 is CASSMLQGVSNEQFF. The DNA for the CDR3 is TGTGCCAGTAGTATGCTACAGGGGGTCAGCAATGAGCAGTTCTTC.

The chain joins TRBV10-3 to TRBJ1-4; D not resolved. V was pared by 5 bases and J by 8 bases, with 12 bases between. Germline V gene data show CDR1 as ENHRY and CDR2 as SYGVKD. The CDR3 is 13 residues long. The DNA of the CDR3 is TGTGCCATCAGTAACCGGGTCTCCGAAAAACTGTTTTTT. As protein: CAISNRVSEKLFF.

This sequence joins TRBV14 and TRBJ1-1; D not certain. V gave up 0 bases and J gave up 7 bases, with 9 bases separating them. Germline lookup yields CDR1 SGHDN and CDR2 FVKESK. CDR3 size: 13 residues. The CDR3 DNA sequence: TGTGCCAGCAGCCAAGATCGGGCGGGTGAAGCTTTCTTT. Its translation: CASSQDRAGEAFF.

This chain joins TRBV5-4 and TRBJ1-4; D may be TRBD1 (5 bases). Trimming left V 4 bases short and J 5 bases short, with 15 bases between. The CDR3 runs 15 residues. Looked up from germline, CDR1 is SGHNT and CDR2 is YYREEE (reference sequence). The CDR3 spells CASSPRGGENEKLFF. DNA for the CDR3: TGTGCCAGCAGCCCCCGCGGGGGGGAAAATGAAAAACTGTTTTTT. Supplemented by reference TRBV5-4 and TRBJ1-4, the full variable domain reads ETGVTQSPTHLIKTRGQQVTLRCSSQSGHNTVSWYQQALGQGPQFIFQYYREEENGRGNFPPRFSGLQFPNYSSELNVNALELDDSALYLCASSPRGGENEKLFFGSGTQLSVL.

The chain couples TRBV29-1 to TRBJ1-2, with 12 bases identical to TRBD1. This CDR3 contains 16 residues. Germline V gives CDR1 SQVTM, CDR2 ANQGSEA. J lost 4 bases, V lost 3 bases, and 9 bases had no gene match. The DNA of the CDR3 is TGCAGCGTTGAGCCCCATGGGACAGGGGGCGGCTATGGCTACACCTTC. This translates into CSVEPHGTGGGYGYTF.

The rearrangement joins TRBV5-8 to TRBJ1-1; a weak D match, TRBD1 (5 bases). Per the germline V gene, CDR1 is SGHTS and CDR2 is YDEGEE. The length of the CDR3 is 15 residues. The V end was cut by 4 bases, the J end by 2 bases, with 15 bases between. CDR3 sequence reads: CASSPVSGLNTEAFF. In nucleotides, the CDR3 is TGTGCCAGCAGCCCGGTCTCAGGGCTTAACACTGAAGCTTTCTTT.

The gene calls are TRBV5-1 and TRBJ2-5, with D possibly TRBD2 on 6 matching bases. Deletions cut 0 bases from V and 4 bases from J, with 13 bases between. This CDR3 has 15 amino acids. CDR1 is SGHRS, CDR2 YFSETQ, per germline. The CDR3 sequence: CASSLVTRSLETQYF. In nucleotides, the CDR3 is TGCGCCAGCAGCTTGGTGACTAGAAGTTTAGAGACCCAGTACTTC.

This sequence joins TRBV14 and TRBJ1-3; D is undetermined. V was clipped by 0 bases and J by 1 base, with 10 bases between them. The V gene's germline CDR1 is SGHDN and CDR2 FVKESK. The length of the CDR3 is 16 residues. CDR3 in DNA: TGTGCCAGCAGCCAAGATGTAAATTTATCTGGAAACACCATATATTTT. Its protein product is CASSQDVNLSGNTIYF.

This chain connects TRBV18 to TRBJ1-1; D not certain. Trimming removed 1 base from V and 0 bases from J, with 12 bases in between. The length of the CDR3 is 16 residues. Germline loops: CDR1 KGHSH, CDR2 LQKENI. The CDR3 sequence: CASSPRGHPMNTEAFF. The DNA for the CDR3 is TGTGCCAGCTCACCACGCGGGCACCCCATGAACACTGAAGCTTTCTTT.

The chain recombines TRBV11-2 with TRBJ1-1; TRBD1 agrees at 8 bases. The CDR3 runs to 14 residues. Germline V CDR1 and CDR2: SGHAT, FQNNGV. After removal of 5 bases from V and 3 bases from J, the junction contained 5 bases not matched to a gene. This CDR3 is CASSARGRDTEAFF. CDR3 DNA: TGTGCCAGCAGCGCCAGGGGGCGCGACACTGAAGCTTTCTTT. Full variable domain (outside the CDR3, taken from reference TRBV11-2 and TRBJ1-1): EAGVAQSPRYKIIEKRQSVAFWCNPISGHATLYWYQQILGQGPKLLIQFQNNGVVDDSQLPKDRFSAERLKGVDSTLKIQPAKLEDSAVYLCASSARGRDTEAFFGQGTRLTVV.

The CDR3 DNA reads as TGTGCCAGCAGCTGGGCCGATACGCAGTATTTT. It specifies CASSWADTQYF. The chain joins TRBV5-4 to TRBJ2-3; no clear D. There are 11 residues in the CDR3. Germline V gene sequence: CDR1 SGHNT, CDR2 YYREEE (reference sequence). The V and J ends lost 3 bases and 6 bases respectively, with 5 bases between them. Looking up the rest from reference TRBV5-4 and TRBJ2-3 gives the full variable domain: ETGVTQSPTHLIKTRGQQVTLRCSSQSGHNTVSWYQQALGQGPQFIFQYYREEENGRGNFPPRFSGLQFPNYSSELNVNALELDDSALYLCASSWADTQYFGPGTRLTVL.

The V gene is TRBV6-1, the J gene TRBJ1-5; D perhaps matches TRBD1 (6 bases). Deletions cut 4 bases from V and 2 bases from J, with 15 bases between. This CDR3 is 16 amino acids long. Germline V gives CDR1 MNHNS, CDR2 SASEGT. This chain's CDR3 is CASSVREQGRNQPQHF. The CDR3 nucleotides are TGTGCCAGCAGTGTTCGCGAACAGGGCCGCAATCAGCCCCAGCATTTT.

This chain connects TRBV9 to TRBJ1-5; maybe TRBD1 (5 bases). Germline CDR1 SGDLS, CDR2 YYNGEE. The CDR3 consists of 15 residues. Deletions cut 0 bases from V and 0 bases from J, with 7 bases between. The CDR3 nucleotides are TGTGCCAGCAGCGTAGGCAGGGATAGCAATCAGCCCCAGCATTTT. Its protein product is CASSVGRDSNQPQHF.